The text below deals with one TCR beta chain. The data belong to a study of cytomegalovirus exposure and HLA in healthy donors. The V gene's germline CDR1 is SGDLS and CDR2 YYNGEE. Deletions cut 3 bases from V and 0 bases from J, with 13 bases between. The length of the CDR3 is 16 residues. The assay was immunoSEQ multiplex PCR, and TCRdb's table has in-frame clones only and misses some. The table lists approximately 210,000 clones, around 88% of them singletons. The V call is TRBV9, the J call TRBJ1-3, with no clear D. Sequenced input: PBMCs. The origin of this receptor is a woman under 30 in good health and CMV-seronegative. CDR3 nucleotide sequence: TGTGCCAGCAGCGAGAGCGGGGTAAGCTCTGGAAACACCATATATTTT. Translating it yields CASSESGVSSGNTIYF.